This TCR beta chain was found in a study of blood T cell repertoires in COVID-19. Study-level information: Acute-phase and convalescent COVID-19 samples originated in the United States, Italy and Spain. The analysed material was cDNA or gDNA that came from T cells, B-cell-depleted T cells, or PBMCs.

In the source study's methods: Estimation of nucleated cell counts relied on the amplification of reference gene primers. TCRdb keeps only in-frame clones here, not all; method: immunoSEQ multiplex PCR. From that table come the V and J calls and clone size; the DNA was used to work out D and trimming. The sample holds 250,000 or so clones, 86% seen once. Trimming pared 4 bases from V and 0 bases from J, leaving 22 bases between. The CDR3 is 18 residues long. The germline V gene encodes CDR1 SGHRS and CDR2 YFSETQ. Cohorts were assigned according to the clinical history that participants reported. Sequences were obtained from PBMCs or T cells enriched from blood (not recorded which). The receptor comes from a woman aged 18 to 35 who had recovered from COVID-19. The gene calls are TRBV5-1 and TRBJ1-2; a possible D gene is TRBD1 (6 bases). CDR3 protein: CASSPDSLISTSNYGYTF. CDR3 in DNA: TGCGCCAGCAGCCCGGACAGCCTAATTTCTACTTCTAACTATGGCTACACCTTC.